This TCR beta chain emerged from a study of cytomegalovirus exposure and HLA in healthy donors. Study context: In terms of ancestry, the Caucasian-associated cluster contained 75% to 90% of the roughly 400 genotyped donors.

Primers included in the PCR were 60 Vbeta and 13 Jbeta primers. Clones were sequenced by immunoSEQ multiplex PCR, and TCRdb holds only the in-frame ones, with some missing. The sample yields about 160,000 clones, about four fifths seen once. Trimming left V 1 base short and J 1 base short, with 8 bases between. The CDR3 loop spans 14 amino acids. The V gene's germline CDR1 is LNHNV and CDR2 YYDKDF (reference sequence). As for this clone: Its antigen remains unknown.

Study-wide findings and caveats: Reports showed the classifier diagnosing cytomegalovirus status with high specificity and sensitivity. Most CMV-associated TCR beta chains were later found to appear HLA-restricted. Sequencing likely caused a cluster of highly shared sequence variants.

The clonotype was recovered from a male donor in good health and CMV-seronegative. Sequenced: PBMCs. This chain uses TRBV15 with TRBJ2-7, with a weak D call TRBD1 (6 bases). CDR3 amino acids: CATSRGRGSYEQYF. For the CDR3, the DNA is TGTGCCACCAGCAGAGGCAGGGGTTCCTACGAGCAGTACTTC.